This TCR beta chain was documented in a study of monozygotic twins with inflammatory bowel disease. Researchers isolated total RNA from whole blood without sorting T cells. Eight separate reactions per sample yielded the cDNA. UMIs bearing a 6-nucleotide sample barcode were added through template switching. Two rounds of nested PCR, of 16 and 9 cycles, were run on TCRalpha and TCRbeta cDNA. From the 5' RACE reads, TCRdb lists one entry per CDR3 protein and no DNA. This sample's clone table lists approximately 150,000 distinct CDR3 sequences. CDR3 length: 14 residues. The V gene's germline CDR1 is SGHAT and CDR2 FQNNGV.

The chain recombines TRBV11-2 with TRBJ1-1; TCRdb names TRBD1, which stays unverified in the absence of DNA. The material sequenced was blood. This TCR came from a human donor with ulcerative colitis or Crohn's disease, or a healthy co-twin of an affected twin (not recorded which). CDR3 residues: CASSPSRDPTEAFF.